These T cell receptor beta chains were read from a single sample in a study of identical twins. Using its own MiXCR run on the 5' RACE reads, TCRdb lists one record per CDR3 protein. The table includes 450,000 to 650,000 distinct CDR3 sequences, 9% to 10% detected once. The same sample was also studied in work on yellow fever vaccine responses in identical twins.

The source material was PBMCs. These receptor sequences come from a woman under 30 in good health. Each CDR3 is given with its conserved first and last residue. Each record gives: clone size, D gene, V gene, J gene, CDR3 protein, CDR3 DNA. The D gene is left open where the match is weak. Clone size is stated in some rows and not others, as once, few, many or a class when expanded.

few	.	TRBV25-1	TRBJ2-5	CASSDRTYQETQYF	TGTGCCAGCAGTGATCGGACGTACCAAGAGACCCAGTACTTC
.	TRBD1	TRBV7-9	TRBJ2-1	CASSFPAGTGGFEQFF	TGTGCCAGCAGCTTTCCCGCGGGGACAGGGGGCTTTGAGCAGTTCTTC
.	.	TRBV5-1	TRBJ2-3	CASSLETLRTDTQYF	TGCGCCAGCAGCTTGGAAACTCTTCGCACAGATACGCAGTATTTT
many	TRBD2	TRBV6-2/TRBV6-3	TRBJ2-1	CASSYPLAGIENEQFF	TGTGCCAGCAGTTACCCCCTAGCGGGAATCGAAAATGAGCAGTTCTTC
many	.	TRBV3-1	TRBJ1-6	CASSRRTVSYNSPLHF	TGTGCCAGCAGCCGAAGGACGGTCTCCTATAATTCACCCCTCCACTTT
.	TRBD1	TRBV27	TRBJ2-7	CASSWTGASYEQYF	TGTGCCAGCAGTTGGACAGGGGCATCCTACGAGCAGTACTTC
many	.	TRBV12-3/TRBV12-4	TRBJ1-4	CASSLGPAEKLFF	TGTGCCAGCAGTTTGGGACCGGCTGAAAAACTGTTTTTT
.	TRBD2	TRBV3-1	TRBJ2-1	CASSPFSGGLIHNEQFF	TGTGCCAGCAGCCCATTTAGCGGGGGATTAATTCACAATGAGCAGTTCTTC
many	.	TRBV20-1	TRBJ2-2	CSASVSAAESGELFF	TGCAGTGCTAGTGTCTCAGCAGCAGAATCCGGGGAGCTGTTTTTT
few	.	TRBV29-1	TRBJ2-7	CSSMSGIEQYF	TGCAGTTCAATGTCGGGGATCGAGCAGTACTTC
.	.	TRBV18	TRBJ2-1	CASSPGGPYSSYNEQFF	TGTGCCAGCTCACCAGGTGGCCCCTATAGCTCCTACAATGAGCAGTTCTTC
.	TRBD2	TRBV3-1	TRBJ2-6	CASCQASGAYSGANVLTF	TGTGCCAGCTGCCAGGCTAGCGGGGCCTACTCTGGGGCCAACGTCCTGACTTTC
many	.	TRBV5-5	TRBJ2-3	CASSLITTDTQYF	TGTGCCAGCAGCCTAATTACCACAGATACGCAGTATTTT
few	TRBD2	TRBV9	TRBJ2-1	CASSVGGPGLGHNEQFF	TGTGCCAGCAGCGTGGGGGGACCGGGACTAGGTCACAATGAGCAGTTCTTC
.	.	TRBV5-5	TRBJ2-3	CASSLWVDTQYF	TGTGCCAGCAGCCTTTGGGTAGATACGCAGTATTTT
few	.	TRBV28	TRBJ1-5	CASSPIGPQHF	TGTGCCAGCAGTCCTATTGGGCCCCAGCATTTT
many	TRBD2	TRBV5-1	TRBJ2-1	CASSGGTSGDNEQFF	TGCGCCAGCAGCGGCGGGACTAGCGGAGACAATGAGCAGTTCTTC
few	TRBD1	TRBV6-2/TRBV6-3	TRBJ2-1	CASSYDLDRGYEQFF	TGTGCCAGCAGTTACGACCTCGACAGGGGCTATGAGCAGTTCTTC
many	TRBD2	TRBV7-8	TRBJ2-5	CASSLGRLAGGQEPQETQYF	TGTGCCAGCAGCTTAGGCCGACTAGCGGGAGGACAGGAGCCTCAAGAGACCCAGTACTTC
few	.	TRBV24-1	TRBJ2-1	CATSDPPGRGNEQFF	TGTGCCACCAGTGATCCACCCGGCCGGGGAAATGAGCAGTTCTTC
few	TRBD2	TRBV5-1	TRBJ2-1	CATATASGIPRGEQFF	TGCGCCACCGCTACGGCTAGCGGGATTCCCAGGGGTGAGCAGTTCTTC
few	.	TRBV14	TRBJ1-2	CASSLATYGYTF	TGTGCCAGCAGCCTAGCGACCTATGGCTACACCTTC
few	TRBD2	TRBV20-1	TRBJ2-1	CSARQGRGRPYNEQFF	TGCAGTGCTAGACAGGGCCGCGGGAGGCCCTACAATGAGCAGTTCTTC
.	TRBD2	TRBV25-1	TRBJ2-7	CASSETSGGLYEQYF	TGTGCCAGCAGTGAAACTAGCGGGGGCCTCTACGAGCAGTACTTC
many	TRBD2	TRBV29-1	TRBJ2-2	CSVVAGDGMNTGELFF	TGCAGCGTTGTCGCGGGAGATGGGATGAACACCGGGGAGCTGTTTTTT
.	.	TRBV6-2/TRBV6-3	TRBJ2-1	CASSYSPGAYNEQFF	TGTGCCAGCAGTTACTCGCCCGGAGCCTACAATGAGCAGTTCTTC
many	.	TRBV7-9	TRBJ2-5	CASSLIHPVQETQYF	TGTGCCAGCAGCTTGATACATCCAGTCCAAGAGACCCAGTACTTC
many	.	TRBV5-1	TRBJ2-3	CASSLGRGKQDTQYF	TGCGCCAGCAGCTTGGGTCGGGGCAAGCAAGATACGCAGTATTTT
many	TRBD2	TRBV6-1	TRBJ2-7	CASSRPGLHEQYF	TGTGCCAGCAGCCGACCGGGACTACACGAGCAGTACTTC
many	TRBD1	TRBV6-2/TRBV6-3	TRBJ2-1	CASSYLRGDRGSYNEQFF	TGTGCCAGCAGTTACCTTCGGGGGGACAGGGGCTCGTACAATGAGCAGTTCTTC
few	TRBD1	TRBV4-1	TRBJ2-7	CASSQSPGTGPRQYF	TGCGCCAGCAGCCAGTCTCCCGGGACAGGCCCTCGGCAGTACTTC
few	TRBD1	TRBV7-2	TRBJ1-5	CASSPGTGWSNQPQHF	TGTGCCAGCAGCCCCGGGACAGGGTGGAGCAATCAGCCCCAGCATTTT
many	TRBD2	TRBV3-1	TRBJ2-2	CASSQDMSGRADGELFF	TGTGCCAGCAGCCAAGATATGAGCGGGAGGGCCGACGGGGAGCTGTTTTTT
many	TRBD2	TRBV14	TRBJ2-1	CASSQVVGLAGGSSNEQFF	TGTGCCAGCAGCCAAGTCGTGGGACTAGCGGGAGGCTCGAGTAATGAGCAGTTCTTC
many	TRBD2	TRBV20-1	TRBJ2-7	CSAPSTSGIYEQYF	TGCAGTGCGCCGTCGACTAGCGGGATCTACGAGCAGTACTTC
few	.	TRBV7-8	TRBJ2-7	CATQLGGLGYEQYF	TGTGCCACCCAGCTTGGGGGATTGGGTTACGAGCAGTACTTC
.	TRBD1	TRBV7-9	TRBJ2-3	CASSFLPGQGADTQYF	TGTGCCAGCAGCTTCCTACCGGGACAGGGGGCAGATACGCAGTATTTT
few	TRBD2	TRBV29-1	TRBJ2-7	CSVDGLAGTYEQYF	TGCAGCGTTGACGGACTAGCGGGAACCTACGAGCAGTACTTC
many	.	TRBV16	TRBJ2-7	CASSQSPYYEQYF	TGTGCCAGCAGCCAATCCCCCTACTACGAGCAGTACTTC
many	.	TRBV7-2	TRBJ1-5	CASSLVAGGGNQPQHF	TGTGCCAGCAGCTTAGTTGCGGGTGGGGGCAATCAGCCCCAGCATTTT
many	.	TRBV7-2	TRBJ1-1	CASSLAGTKAFF	TGTGCCAGCAGCTTAGCGGGGACAAAAGCTTTCTTT
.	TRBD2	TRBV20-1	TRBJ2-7	CSARLAGGRSSYEQYF	TGCAGTGCGAGACTAGCGGGGGGCCGGAGCTCCTACGAGCAGTACTTC
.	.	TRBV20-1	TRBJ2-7	CSANRVTYEQYF	TGCAGTGCTAACCGAGTCACCTACGAGCAGTACTTC
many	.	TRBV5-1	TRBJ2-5	CASSLASPQETQYF	TGCGCCAGCAGCCTAGCTAGCCCCCAAGAGACCCAGTACTTC
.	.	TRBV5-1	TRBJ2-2	CASSLPLDSTGELFF	TGCGCCAGCAGCCTCCCCCTCGATTCCACCGGGGAGCTGTTTTTT
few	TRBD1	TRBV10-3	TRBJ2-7	CAIRQGDNEQYF	TGTGCCATCAGGCAGGGGGACAACGAGCAGTACTTC
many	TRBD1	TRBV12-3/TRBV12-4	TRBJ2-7	CASSNRDRGLEQYF	TGTGCCAGCAGTAACCGGGACAGGGGGCTCGAGCAGTACTTC
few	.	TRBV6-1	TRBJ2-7	CASSEYVSSAYEQYF	TGTGCCAGCAGTGAGTACGTCAGTTCCGCGTACGAGCAGTACTTC
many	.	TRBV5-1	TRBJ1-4	CASSEKGVDEKLFF	TGCGCCAGCAGCGAGAAAGGCGTTGATGAAAAACTGTTTTTT
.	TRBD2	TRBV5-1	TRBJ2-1	CASSSPTSGASPGEQFF	TGCGCCAGCAGCTCCCCGACTAGCGGGGCTTCTCCGGGTGAGCAGTTCTTC